The 24 T cell receptor beta chains below were found in one sample sequenced in a study of CD8+ T cells in alopecia areata. In each case, RNA was isolated and then reverse transcribed into cDNA as the sequencing template. Sequencing was performed with immunoSEQ multiplex PCR; in TCRdb, only in-frame clones are kept and a portion is missing. The sample records under 300,000 clones, around two thirds being singletons. The starting material was CD4+ T cells sorted from blood, obtained at week 0. The receptors stem from a human donor with alopecia areata.

This clone has more than one count but fewer than ten. The rearrangement links TRBV5-1 to TRBJ2-5; 9 nucleotides agree with TRBD2. The CDR3 is 16 amino acids. Germline V lookup: CDR1 SGHRS, CDR2 YFSETQ. V dropped 4 bases and J dropped 2; count of bases not matched to a gene: 9. As DNA, the CDR3 is TGCGCCAGCAGCCTGGAGGGACTAGCTTATCAAGAGACCCAGTACTTC. It encodes CASSLEGLAYQETQYF.

This sequence joins TRBV5-6 and TRBJ2-6; tentatively, D is TRBD1 (6 bases). Germline CDR1 and CDR2: SGHDT and YYEEEE. V was trimmed by 4 bases and J by 2 bases, leaving 7 bases between them. The CDR3 is 14 amino acids. The CDR3: CASSGTTGANVLTF. CDR3 nucleotides: TGTGCCAGCAGCGGGACAACTGGGGCCAACGTCCTGACTTTC.

The chain links TRBV6-5 to TRBJ2-4, with 8 bases aligning to TRBD2. This CDR3 is 13 amino acids long. CDR1 MNHEY and CDR2 SVGAGI come from the germline V gene. V shed 6 bases and J 6 bases; nucleotides not matched to a gene: 4. The CDR3 is CASSPAGGNIQYF. CDR3 sequence (DNA): TGTGCCAGCAGCCCCGCGGGGGGAAACATTCAGTACTTC.

This chain connects TRBV15 to TRBJ2-5; 8 bases are shared with TRBD2. The CDR3 consists of 17 residues. Per the germline V gene, CDR1 is LNHNV and CDR2 is YYDKDF (reference sequence). V shed 1 base and J 1 base; nucleotides not matched to a gene: 8. CDR3 region: CATSRGPGGRGQETQYF. In nucleotides, the CDR3 is TGTGCCACCAGCAGAGGGCCGGGGGGGCGAGGCCAAGAGACCCAGTACTTC.

In the case of this clone: This specimen includes other DNA sequences encoding the same CDR3. The J gene is TRBJ1-6, the V gene TRBV4-3; D is unclear. The CDR3 covers 13 residues. With 3 bases removed from V and 6 bases from J, the gap between germline ends came to 6 bases. The germline CDR1 and CDR2 sequences are LGHNA and YSLEER. CDR3 amino acids: CASSQEANSPLHF. CDR3 bases: TGCGCCAGCAGCCAGGAAGCTAATTCACCCCTCCACTTT.

The CDR3 spells CASSPWFRTGETQYF. Written as DNA, the CDR3 is TGTGCCAGCAGCCCGTGGTTTAGGACGGGCGAGACCCAGTACTTC. This rearrangement joins TRBV11-2 to TRBJ2-5; no firm D call. The V end lost 5 bases, the J end lost 5 bases, and 18 bases lay between the germline ends. The germline V gene encodes CDR1 SGHAT and CDR2 FQNNGV. The CDR3 runs 15 residues.

The V and J genes are TRBV19 and TRBJ2-3, with 8 bases that match TRBD2. The ends lost 7 bases at V and 3 bases at J; junction bases unmatched: 9. There are 15 residues in the CDR3. Looked up from germline, CDR1 is LNHDA and CDR2 is SQIVND (reference sequence). For the CDR3, the DNA is TGTGCCAGTATGCCGGGAGGGGGGCGGACAGATACGCAGTATTTT. Amino acids: CASMPGGGRTDTQYF.

This chain uses TRBV7-6 with TRBJ1-1; D is ambiguous. The CDR3 is made up of 13 amino acids. The V gene's germline CDR1 is SGHVS and CDR2 FNYEAQ. Trimming removed 2 bases at V and 6 bases at J, with 10 bases between. In nucleotides, the CDR3 is TGTGCCAGCAGCTTATACCCTGCAGCTGAAGCTTTCTTT. Protein: CASSLYPAAEAFF.

The genes are TRBV23-1 and TRBJ1-1; a weak D match, TRBD1 (5 bases). TRBV23-1 is labeled an ORF, and its function is uncertain. The CDR3 contains 15 residues. V shed 2 bases and J shed 4 bases, with 14 bases lying between them. The CDR3 DNA is TGCGCCAGCAGTCAACAGGAGAGTGGGGGCACTGAAGCTTTCTTT. This gives the protein CASSQQESGGTEAFF.

The sample holds one count of this clone. One end of the junction fails to match germline, which may point to a read error. The chain joins TRBV5-6 to TRBJ2-1; 10 bases map to TRBD1. The CDR3 has 15 residues. Looked up from germline, CDR1 is SGHDT and CDR2 is YYEEEE. The CDR3: CASSPPGGTGERILF. The DNA for the CDR3 is TGTGCCAGCAGCCCCCCGGGGGGGACAGGGGAAAGGATTCTCTTC.

There are a few counts of this clone. The chain is built from TRBV6-5 and TRBJ1-1, with a possible D match to TRBD1 (6 bases). The CDR3 contains 12 residues. Germline values: CDR1 MNHEY, CDR2 SVGAGI. V lost 2 bases to trimming and J lost 8 bases, with 9 bases between them. CDR3 in DNA: TGTGCCAGCAGTTACCCTAGGGGGGAAGCTTTCTTT. Translating gives CASSYPRGEAFF.

The chain joins TRBV30 to TRBJ1-4, with D maybe TRBD1 (6 bases). V lost 7 bases and J 8 bases, leaving 23 bases between the germline ends. Germline V gives CDR1 GTSNPN, CDR2 SVGIG (reference sequence). The CDR3 spans 15 residues. The CDR3 sequence: CAYWSFSKGHEKLFF. CDR3 coding DNA: TGTGCCTATTGGAGTTTCTCCAAGGGACACGAAAAACTGTTTTTT.

This rearrangement joins TRBV5-6 to TRBJ2-2, with TRBD1 matching 7 bases. The CDR3 has 14 amino acids. The V and J ends lost 5 bases and 4 bases, in that order; junction bases with no gene match: 5. The V gene's germline CDR1 is SGHDT and CDR2 YYEEEE. The CDR3 DNA reads as TGTGCCAGCAGACTACCAGGGGGCACCGGGGAGCTGTTTTTT. As protein: CASRLPGGTGELFF.

CDR3 sequence reads: CASSVVAQNYGYTF. CDR3 nucleotide sequence: TGTGCCAGCAGCGTAGTGGCGCAGAACTATGGCTACACCTTC. The rearrangement joins TRBV9 to TRBJ1-2, with D unresolved. The V gene's germline CDR1 is SGDLS and CDR2 YYNGEE. The CDR3 loop spans 14 amino acids. The V end lost 0 bases, the J end lost 2 bases, and 8 bases lay between the germline ends.

The chain carries TRBV25-1 and TRBJ1-6; D might be TRBD1 (6 bases). V gave up 4 bases and J gave up 13 bases, with 14 bases separating them. The V gene's germline CDR1 is MGHDK and CDR2 SYGVNS. CDR3 size: 13 residues. The DNA of the CDR3 is TGTGCCAGCAGTGGTCAGGGGCATGGTCCCCTCCACTTT. It is translated as CASSGQGHGPLHF.

This chain connects TRBV19 to TRBJ2-7, with 9 bases identical to TRBD1. The CDR3 sequence is 14 residues long. The V and J ends lost 3 bases and 5 bases, in that order; junction bases with no gene match: 5. Germline lookup yields CDR1 LNHDA and CDR2 SQIVND (reference sequence). The CDR3 is CASSMGTGSDEQYF. CDR3 DNA sequence: TGTGCCAGTAGTATGGGGACAGGGTCCGACGAGCAGTACTTC.

This clone has a handful of counts. The chain employs TRBV27 and TRBJ1-1; the match to TRBD1 covers 10 bases. CDR1 MNHEY and CDR2 SMNVEV come from the germline V gene (reference sequence). V lost 9 bases and J lost 0; bases outside the gene matches: 4. The CDR3 is made up of 14 amino acids. The CDR3 loop is CARGTGAMNTEAFF. In DNA form, the CDR3 reads TGTGCCAGGGGGACAGGGGCTATGAACACTGAAGCTTTCTTT.

This clone was counted a few times. This sequence joins TRBV4-3 and TRBJ1-2; D remains unclear. The length of the CDR3 is 15 residues. With 3 bases removed from V and 4 bases from J, the gap between germline ends came to 15 bases. Germline CDR1 is LGHNA and CDR2 is YSLEER. The CDR3 here is CASSQNVRGSYGYTF. The CDR3 DNA follows: TGCGCCAGCAGCCAGAACGTTAGAGGCAGCTATGGCTACACCTTC.

This clone has more than one count but fewer than ten. The rearrangement joins TRBV29-1 to TRBJ1-6; D is uncertain. Trimming cost V 3 bases and J 13 bases, with 7 bases left between them. Germline-derived CDR1 and CDR2 are SQVTM and ANQGSEA. The CDR3 loop spans 10 amino acids. Here the CDR3 DNA reads TGCAGCGTTGAGAGGTACCCCCTCCACTTT. This encodes CSVERYPLHF.

J is TRBJ1-3 and V is TRBV30; no firm D call. V was clipped by 2 bases and J by 1 base, with 9 bases between them. Germline V lookup: CDR1 GTSNPN, CDR2 SVGIG (reference sequence). CDR3 length: 14 amino acids. In DNA, the CDR3 is TGTGCCTGGAGTCCTCGAAGGTCTGGAAACACCATATATTTT. This codes for CAWSPRRSGNTIYF.

This clone was recorded only once. The gene calls are TRBV30 and TRBJ2-5; D may be TRBD1 (6 bases). This CDR3 spans 12 amino acids. Germline assignment: CDR1 GTSNPN and CDR2 SVGIG (reference sequence). Trimming left V 3 bases short and J 2 bases short, with 7 bases between. The CDR3, as DNA: TGTGCCTGGAGCACAGGGCAAGAGACCCAGTACTTC. Amino acids: CAWSTGQETQYF. Drawing the rest from reference TRBV30 and TRBJ2-5, the complete variable domain is SQTIHQWPATLVQPVGSPLSLECTVEGTSNPNLYWYRQAAGRGLQLLFYSVGIGQISSEVPQNLSASRPQDRQFILSSKKLLLSDSGFYLCAWSTGQETQYFGPGTRLLVL.

Concerning this clone: A read error may account for a junction end that differs from germline. The V gene is TRBV7-7, the J gene TRBJ2-5, with 10 bases fitting TRBD2. From germline, CDR1 is SSHAT and CDR2 FNYEAQ (reference sequence). This CDR3 is built from 16 residues. CDR3 coding DNA: TGTGCTAGCAGCCAAGGGCCAGCGGGGGGGTTCGAGACCCAGTACTTC. This encodes CASSQGPAGGFETQYF.

V is TRBV7-2 and J is TRBJ2-7; D is perhaps TRBD2 (6 bases). Trimming stripped 4 bases from V and 7 bases from J, with 17 bases between. Germline lookup yields CDR1 SGHTA and CDR2 FQGNSA. The length of the CDR3 is 14 residues. The CDR3 DNA reads TGTGCCAGCAGCTCACAGTCTCTAGCGAGGGAGCAGTACTTC. This sequence encodes CASSSQSLAREQYF.

V gene TRBV13 combines with J gene TRBJ1-4; 8 bases fit TRBD1. Germline trimming cut 2 bases from V and 6 bases from J; bases unmatched to any gene: 2. CDR1 is PRHDT and CDR2 is FYEKMQ in the germline V gene (reference sequence). The CDR3 is 14 residues long. CDR3: CASSLQGAYEKLFF. The CDR3 DNA sequence: TGTGCCAGCAGCTTACAGGGGGCGTATGAAAAACTGTTTTTT.